This TCR beta chain appears in the sequencing data of a study of liver allograft versus peripheral blood T cells. Study background: Recipients' peripheral blood T cell receptor repertoires were compared with those in transplanted livers.

Findings and caveats of the study: Repertoires of T cell receptors that resided inside liver allografts reportedly differed from those in peripheral blood.

A single record per CDR3 protein comes from TCRdb applying MiXCR to the reads. The sample yields over 2,500 distinct CDR3 sequences, about 15% seen once. This clonotype is labeled as medium-sized (0.01 to 0.1%). Its antigen is still unknown. The sequence was obtained from a human patient who had a liver transplant. Some T cells may be graft donor cells.

This CDR3 is CASSTLTGNQPQHF. CDR3 DNA: TGTGCCAGTAGTACCCTCACTGGCAATCAGCCCCAGCATTTT. This sequence joins TRBV19 and TRBJ1-5; D remains unclear. Trimming removed 4 bases from V and 2 bases from J, with 9 bases in between. CDR1 and CDR2 (germline): LNHDA, SQIVND (reference sequence). The CDR3 runs to 14 residues.